This T cell receptor (beta chain) stems from a study of T cell clones after liver transplantation. Study-level information: Post-transplant blood was tracked for graft-donor-reactive T cell clones identified in a pre-transplant mixed lymphocyte reaction.

Germline V lookup: CDR1 WSHSY, CDR2 SAAADI. Trimming cost V 6 bases and J 2 bases; bases outside gene matches: 4. This CDR3 is 14 amino acids long. The protocol was immunoSEQ multiplex PCR, while the TCRdb copy is restricted to in-frame clones and leaves out a portion. The sample holds some 50,000 clones; about 70% are singletons and the top ten take about a tenth. The TCR sequence derives from a human patient who received a liver transplant. A subset of T cells may come from the graft donor. The chain recombines TRBV10-2 with TRBJ1-1; 9 bases are shared with TRBD1. The sample consisted of CD4+ T cells from blood, taken at the 22-month timepoint. This CDR3 is CASRRTGANTEAFF. The DNA of the CDR3 is TGCGCCAGCAGGAGGACAGGGGCAAACACTGAAGCTTTCTTT.